Listed here are 13 T cell receptor beta chains from one sample, sequenced in a study of shared clonotypes between healthy human individuals (dated by TCRdb to the early 2020s). Library construction relied on the immunoSEQ multiplex PCR assay. TCRdb mirrors the immuneACCESS table, restricted to in-frame sequences. Some clones are absent from its copies; in checked studies, under half trace to an unresolved V gene, and the reason for the others is unknown. This sample has roughly 1.5 million clones in its table, and approximately 98% of those were observed once. 0.4% to 0.55% of the sample is held by the ten biggest clonotypes. Sequenced: naive CD4+ T cells sorted from blood. The sample's cell subset or site label is to be understood as: CD45RA+ positively selected. These receptors all come from a man aged 25-45 years in good health.

This clone was recorded once. The chain is built from TRBV5-1 and TRBJ1-1; 7 bases map to TRBD1. CDR3 size: 16 residues. Germline V gene sequence: CDR1 SGHRS, CDR2 YFSETQ. V gave up 0 bases and J gave up 1 base; unmatched junction bases: 6. CDR3 DNA sequence: TGCGCCAGCAGCTTGGCGCTGGGACAGCAGAACACTGAAGCTTTCTTT. This encodes CASSLALGQQNTEAFF.

V gene TRBV18 combines with J gene TRBJ2-3; 11 bases are a match to TRBD2. Germline assignment: CDR1 KGHSH and CDR2 LQKENI. Trimming took 4 bases from V and 5 from J; bases not matched to a gene: 8. The CDR3 is 16 residues long. CDR3 coding DNA: TGTGCCAGCTCACGGGAGACTAGCGGGATTGGAGATACGCAGTATTTT. Its translation: CASSRETSGIGDTQYF.

The chain couples TRBV10-3 to TRBJ2-7; tentatively, D is TRBD1 or TRBD2 (5 bases each). Trimming shortened V by 7 bases and J by 4 bases, and 17 bases separated the two germline ends. CDR1 and CDR2 (germline): ENHRY, SYGVKD. The CDR3 length is 14 residues. The CDR3 nucleotides read TGTGCCATCACACCAGGGAGAGATATATACGAGCAGTACTTC. It yields the protein CAITPGRDIYEQYF.

This clone was recorded only once. The same CDR3 also results from other DNA sequences found in this sample. V usage is TRBV2 and J usage is TRBJ1-2, with 9 bases fitting TRBD1. Germline values: CDR1 SNHLY, CDR2 FYNNEI. Losses at the gene ends were 6 bases for V and 2 bases for J; bases not matched to a gene: 1. The CDR3 totals 13 residues. CDR3 nucleotide sequence: TGTGCCAGCAGCGGGACAGGGAACTATGGCTACACCTTC. Its translation: CASSGTGNYGYTF. Filled out from reference TRBV2 and TRBJ1-2, the complete variable domain reads EPEVTQTPSHQVTQMGQEVILRCVPISNHLYFYWYRQILGQKVEFLVSFYNNEISEKSEIFDDQFSVERPDGSNFTLKIRSTKLEDSAMYFCASSGTGNYGYTFGSGTRLTVV.

The chain is built from TRBV5-4 and TRBJ2-5; 8 nucleotides agree with TRBD2. Germline loops: CDR1 SGHNT, CDR2 YYREEE (reference sequence). This CDR3 comprises 13 residues. Trimming removed 5 bases from V and 5 bases from J; junction bases left unmatched: 5. The CDR3 nucleotides read TGTGCCAGCAGTCGGGGGGGTTCGGAGACCCAGTACTTC. Translated, it gives CASSRGGSETQYF.

The J gene is TRBJ2-5, the V gene TRBV29-1; TRBD1 aligns across 10 bases. Germline CDR1 reads SQVTM; CDR2 reads ANQGSEA. With V trimmed by 5 bases and J by 5 bases, 2 bases remained unmatched. This CDR3 contains 12 residues. The CDR3 region has the DNA TGCAGCGTTCTGACAGGGGGCGAGACCCAGTACTTC. This codes for CSVLTGGETQYF.

The chain combines TRBV7-9 with TRBJ1-4; unclear D gene. The V end was cut by 1 base, the J end by 6 bases, with 18 bases between. CDR3 size: 17 residues. Germline V gene data show CDR1 as SEHNR and CDR2 as FQNEAQ (reference sequence). The CDR3 nucleotides read TGTGCCAGCAGCTTAGATCCCGGCGGCCAGAAGGATGAAAAACTGTTTTTT. It specifies CASSLDPGGQKDEKLFF.

This chain connects TRBV20-1 to TRBJ1-2; no reliable D call. V was trimmed by 2 bases and J by 8 bases, leaving 9 bases between them. Germline V gives CDR1 DFQATT, CDR2 SNEGSKA (reference sequence). The CDR3 is made up of 11 amino acids. This CDR3 is CSARTLWGYTF. The CDR3 bases are TGCAGTGCTAGAACTCTTTGGGGCTACACCTTC.

The chain employs TRBV28 and TRBJ2-2; D is perhaps TRBD1 (5 bases). CDR1 is MDHEN and CDR2 is SYDVKM in the germline V gene. V lost 2 bases and J 1 base, leaving 20 bases between the germline ends. This CDR3 comprises 19 residues. The CDR3 bases are TGTGCCAGCAGTTTACCGGGCCGACCGACAGCACAGAACACCGGGGAGCTGTTTTTT. This gives the protein CASSLPGRPTAQNTGELFF.

The V call is TRBV15, the J call TRBJ2-7; D ambiguous. Trimming removed 3 bases from V and 2 bases from J, with 23 bases in between. Germline V CDR1 and CDR2: LNHNV, YYDKDF (reference sequence). This CDR3 is 18 amino acids long. In DNA form, the CDR3 reads TGTGCCACCAGCAGGGGCGTTATAGGACCAAAGGGCCCCTACGAGCAGTACTTC. Translating gives CATSRGVIGPKGPYEQYF.

The genes are TRBV2 and TRBJ2-1, with D perhaps TRBD1 or TRBD2 (5 bases each). The CDR3 length is 14 residues. The germline V gene has CDR1 SNHLY and CDR2 FYNNEI. The V end lost 7 bases, the J end lost 1 base, and 11 bases lay between the germline ends. This CDR3 reads CASNRDGSYNEQFF. The CDR3 DNA follows: TGTGCCAGCAACCGGGACGGTTCCTACAATGAGCAGTTCTTC.

V and J are TRBV29-1 and TRBJ1-1; possible D gene TRBD1, 6 bases. The V gene's germline CDR1 is SQVTM and CDR2 ANQGSEA. CDR3 size: 11 residues. V lost 6 bases, J lost 8 bases, and 13 bases lay in between. The CDR3 sequence: CSVQGLSEAFF. CDR3 nucleotides: TGCAGCGTACAGGGTTTGTCGGAAGCTTTCTTT.

In its sample, this clone was seen once. V is TRBV6-1 and J is TRBJ2-3, with 11 bases that match TRBD2. Germline trimming cut 7 bases from V and 4 bases from J; bases unmatched to any gene: 4. The CDR3 extends over 14 amino acids. Germline loops: CDR1 MNHNS, CDR2 SASEGT. The CDR3 DNA follows: TGTGCCAGCATTTCTAGCGGGAGGCCAGATACGCAGTATTTT. As protein: CASISSGRPDTQYF.